The present entry profiles one T cell receptor (beta chain) with its context. Its target is unknown. V was clipped by 5 bases and J by 4 bases; unmatched bases: 4. Germline V gives CDR1 MDHEN, CDR2 SYDVKM. There are 15 residues in the CDR3. This record belongs to a study of T cell clones after liver transplantation. As for the study in general: Third-party-reactive TCRbeta sequences from pre-transplant mixed lymphocyte reactions served as antigen-independent comparators. General study points: In most of the 8 subjects, circulating graft-donor-reactive CD4 TCRbeta sequences fell significantly after transplant.

Using immunoSEQ multiplex PCR, the repertoire was profiled, and TCRdb retains in-frame clones only, with some absent. The sample includes some 75,000 clones, about four fifths seen only once; the top ten take about 0.64%. The receptor was isolated from a human donor who received a liver transplant. The sequencing here drew on CD4+ T cells from blood, taken before liver transplant. The chain combines TRBV28 with TRBJ1-4; 10 bases line up with TRBD1. DNA for the CDR3: TGTGCCAGCAGTCAGGACAGGGGGAATAATGAAAAACTGTTTTTT. Protein product: CASSQDRGNNEKLFF.